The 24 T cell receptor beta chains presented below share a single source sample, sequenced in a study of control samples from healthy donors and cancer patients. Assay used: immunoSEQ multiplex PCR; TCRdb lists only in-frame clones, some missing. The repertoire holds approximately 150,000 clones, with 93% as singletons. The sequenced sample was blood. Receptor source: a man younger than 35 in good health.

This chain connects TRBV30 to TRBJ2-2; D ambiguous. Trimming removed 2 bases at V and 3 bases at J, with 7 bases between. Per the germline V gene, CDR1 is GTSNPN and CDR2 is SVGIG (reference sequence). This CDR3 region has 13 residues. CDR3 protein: CAWSPYYTGELFF. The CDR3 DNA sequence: TGTGCCTGGAGTCCGTATTACACCGGGGAGCTGTTTTTT.

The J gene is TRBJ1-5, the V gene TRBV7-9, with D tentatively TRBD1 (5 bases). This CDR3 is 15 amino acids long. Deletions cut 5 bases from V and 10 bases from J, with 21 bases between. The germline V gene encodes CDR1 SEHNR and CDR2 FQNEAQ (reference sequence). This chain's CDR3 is CASSMGQAGTFPQHF. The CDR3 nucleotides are TGTGCCAGCAGCATGGGGCAGGCAGGGACTTTTCCCCAGCATTTT.

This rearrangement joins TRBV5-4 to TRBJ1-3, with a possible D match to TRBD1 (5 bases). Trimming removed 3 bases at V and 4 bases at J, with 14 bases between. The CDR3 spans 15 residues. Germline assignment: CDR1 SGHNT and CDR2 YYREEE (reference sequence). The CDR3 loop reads CASSYGTSEGNTIYF. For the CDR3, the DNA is TGTGCCAGCAGCTACGGGACTTCGGAGGGAAACACCATATATTTT.

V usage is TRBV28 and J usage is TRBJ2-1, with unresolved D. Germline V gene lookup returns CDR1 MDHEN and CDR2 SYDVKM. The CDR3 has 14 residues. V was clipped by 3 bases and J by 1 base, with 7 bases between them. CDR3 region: CASSLLDSYNEQFF. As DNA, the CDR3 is TGTGCCAGCAGTTTGCTAGATTCCTACAATGAGCAGTTCTTC.

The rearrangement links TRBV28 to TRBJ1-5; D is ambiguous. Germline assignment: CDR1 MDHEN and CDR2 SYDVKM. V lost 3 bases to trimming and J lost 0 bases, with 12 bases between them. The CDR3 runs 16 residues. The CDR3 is CASSFVSTYSNQPQHF. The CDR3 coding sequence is TGTGCCAGCAGTTTTGTCAGCACCTATAGCAATCAGCCCCAGCATTTT. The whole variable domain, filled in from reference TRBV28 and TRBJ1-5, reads DVKVTQSSRYLVKRTGEKVFLECVQDMDHENMFWYRQDPGLGLRLIYFSYDVKMKEKGDIPEGYSVSREKKERFSLILESASTNQTSMYLCASSFVSTYSNQPQHFGDGTRLSIL.

DNA of the CDR3: TGTGCCAGCAGCTCCCCCAGGGGCCGGAACACCGGGGAGCTGTTTTTT. Translation gives CASSSPRGRNTGELFF. The V gene is TRBV7-9, the J gene TRBJ2-2, with D maybe TRBD1 (6 bases). The CDR3 totals 16 residues. Germline loops: CDR1 SEHNR, CDR2 FQNEAQ (reference sequence). The V and J ends lost 4 bases and 1 base respectively, with 13 bases between them. Full variable domain (remainder filled in from reference TRBV7-9 and TRBJ2-2): DTGVSQNPRHKITKRGQNVTFRCDPISEHNRLYWYRQTLGQGPEFLTYFQNEAQLEKSRLLSDRFSAERPKGSFSTLEIQRTEQGDSAMYLCASSSPRGRNTGELFFGEGSRLTVL.

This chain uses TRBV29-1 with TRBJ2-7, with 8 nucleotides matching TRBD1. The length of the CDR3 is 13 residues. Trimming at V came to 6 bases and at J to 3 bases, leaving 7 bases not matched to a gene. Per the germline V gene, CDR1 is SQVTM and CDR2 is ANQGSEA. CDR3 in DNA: TGCAGCGTCCAAGGACAGGGACGCTACGAGCAGTACTTC. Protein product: CSVQGQGRYEQYF.

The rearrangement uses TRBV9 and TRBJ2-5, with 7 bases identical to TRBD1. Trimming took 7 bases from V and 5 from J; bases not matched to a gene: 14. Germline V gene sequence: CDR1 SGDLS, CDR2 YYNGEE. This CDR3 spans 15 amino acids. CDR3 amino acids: CASGPGQADGETQYF. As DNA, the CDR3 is TGTGCCAGCGGACCAGGACAGGCGGACGGGGAGACCCAGTACTTC.

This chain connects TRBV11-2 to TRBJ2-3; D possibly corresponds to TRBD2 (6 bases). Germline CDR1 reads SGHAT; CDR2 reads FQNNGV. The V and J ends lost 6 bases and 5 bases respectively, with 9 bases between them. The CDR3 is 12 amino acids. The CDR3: CASRQAGDTQYF. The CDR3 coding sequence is TGTGCCAGCAGGCAAGCGGGAGATACGCAGTATTTT. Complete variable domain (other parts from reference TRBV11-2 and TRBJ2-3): EAGVAQSPRYKIIEKRQSVAFWCNPISGHATLYWYQQILGQGPKLLIQFQNNGVVDDSQLPKDRFSAERLKGVDSTLKIQPAKLEDSAVYLCASRQAGDTQYFGPGTRLTVL.

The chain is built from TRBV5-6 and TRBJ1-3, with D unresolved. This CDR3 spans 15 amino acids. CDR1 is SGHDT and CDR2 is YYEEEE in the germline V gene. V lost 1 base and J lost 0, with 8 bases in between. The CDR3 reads CASSLIPSSGNTIYF. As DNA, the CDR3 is TGTGCCAGCAGCTTGATCCCGAGCTCTGGAAACACCATATATTTT. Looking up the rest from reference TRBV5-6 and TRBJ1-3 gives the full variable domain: DAGVTQSPTHLIKTRGQQVTLRCSPKSGHDTVSWYQQALGQGPQFIFQYYEEEERQRGNFPDRFSGHQFPNYSSELNVNALLLGDSALYLCASSLIPSSGNTIYFGEGSWLTVV.

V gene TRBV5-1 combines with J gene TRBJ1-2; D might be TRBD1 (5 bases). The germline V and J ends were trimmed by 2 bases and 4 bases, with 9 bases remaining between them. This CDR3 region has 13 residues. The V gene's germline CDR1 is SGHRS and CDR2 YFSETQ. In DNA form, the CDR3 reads TGCGCCAGCAGCTTCGGGGGTAGCTATGGCTACACCTTC. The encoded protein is CASSFGGSYGYTF.

The CDR3 protein is CATRDLFLADTQYF. CDR3 sequence (DNA): TGTGCCACCCGGGACCTTTTCCTCGCAGATACGCAGTATTTT. V is TRBV19 and J is TRBJ2-3; the D gene could be TRBD1 or TRBD2 (5 bases each). This CDR3 region has 14 residues. Trimming cost V 10 bases and J 4 bases, with 18 bases left between them. Germline CDR1 LNHDA, CDR2 SQIVND (reference sequence). Together with reference TRBV19 and TRBJ2-3, the CDR3 gives the full variable domain: DGGITQSPKYLFRKEGQNVTLSCEQNLNHDAMYWYRQDPGQGLRLIYYSQIVNDFQKGDIAEGYSVSREKKESFPLTVTSAQKNPTAFYLCATRDLFLADTQYFGPGTRLTVL.

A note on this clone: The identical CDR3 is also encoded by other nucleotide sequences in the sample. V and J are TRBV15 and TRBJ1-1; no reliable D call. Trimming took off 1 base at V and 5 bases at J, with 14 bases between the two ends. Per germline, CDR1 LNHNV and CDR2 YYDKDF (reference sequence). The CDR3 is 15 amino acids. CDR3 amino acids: CATSRGVVGRTEAFF. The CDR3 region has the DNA TGTGCCACCAGCAGAGGAGTGGTTGGTAGGACTGAAGCTTTCTTT.

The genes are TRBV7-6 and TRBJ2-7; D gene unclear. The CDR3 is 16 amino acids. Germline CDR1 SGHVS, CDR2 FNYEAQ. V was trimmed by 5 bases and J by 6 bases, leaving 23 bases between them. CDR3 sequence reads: CASSPWAGPDPGEQYF. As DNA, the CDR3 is TGTGCCAGCAGCCCCTGGGCCGGGCCGGATCCGGGCGAGCAGTACTTC.

CDR3 sequence (DNA): TGTGCCAGCAGCTACGGGCAGGGCTACGAGCAGTACTTC. This gives the protein CASSYGQGYEQYF. The genes are TRBV28 and TRBJ2-7, with D tentatively TRBD1 (5 bases). The CDR3 length is 13 residues. Trimming stripped 6 bases from V and 3 bases from J, with 12 bases between. Per the germline V gene, CDR1 is MDHEN and CDR2 is SYDVKM. The entire variable domain, with the rest obtained from reference TRBV28 and TRBJ2-7, is as follows: DVKVTQSSRYLVKRTGEKVFLECVQDMDHENMFWYRQDPGLGLRLIYFSYDVKMKEKGDIPEGYSVSREKKERFSLILESASTNQTSMYLCASSYGQGYEQYFGPGTRLTVT.

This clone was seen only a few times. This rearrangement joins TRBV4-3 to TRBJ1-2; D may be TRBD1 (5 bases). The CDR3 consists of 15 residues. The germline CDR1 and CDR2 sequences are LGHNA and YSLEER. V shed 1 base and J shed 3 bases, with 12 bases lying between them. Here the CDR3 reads CASSQALRGDYGYTF. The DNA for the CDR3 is TGCGCCAGCAGCCAAGCGTTGCGGGGCGACTATGGCTACACCTTC.

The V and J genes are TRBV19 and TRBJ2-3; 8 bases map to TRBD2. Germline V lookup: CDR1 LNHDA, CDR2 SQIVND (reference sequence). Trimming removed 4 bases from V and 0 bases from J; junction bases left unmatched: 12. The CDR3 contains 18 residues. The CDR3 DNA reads TGTGCCAGTAGTAGTAGGAGACATAGCGGGGCGAGCACAGATACGCAGTATTTT. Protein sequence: CASSSRRHSGASTDTQYF.

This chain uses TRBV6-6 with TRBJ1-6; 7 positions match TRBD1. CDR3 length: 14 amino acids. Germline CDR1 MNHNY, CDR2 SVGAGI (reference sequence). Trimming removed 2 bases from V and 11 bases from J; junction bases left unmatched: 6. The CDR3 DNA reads TGTGCCAGCAGTTACCAGGGGGGTTGGACACCCCTCCACTTT. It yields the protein CASSYQGGWTPLHF.

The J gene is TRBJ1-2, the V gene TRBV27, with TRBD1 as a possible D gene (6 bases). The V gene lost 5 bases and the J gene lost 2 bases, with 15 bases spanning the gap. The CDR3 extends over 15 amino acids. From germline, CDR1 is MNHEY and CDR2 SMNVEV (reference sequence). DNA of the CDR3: TGTGCCAGCAGTCCGAGGGGGGCGAGAAACTATGGCTACACCTTC. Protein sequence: CASSPRGARNYGYTF.

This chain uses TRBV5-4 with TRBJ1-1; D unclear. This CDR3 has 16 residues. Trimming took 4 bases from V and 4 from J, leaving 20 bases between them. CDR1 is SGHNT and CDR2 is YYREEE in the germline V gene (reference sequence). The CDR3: CASSAIPPGKGTEAFF. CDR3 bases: TGTGCCAGCAGCGCCATCCCCCCGGGGAAGGGCACTGAAGCTTTCTTT.

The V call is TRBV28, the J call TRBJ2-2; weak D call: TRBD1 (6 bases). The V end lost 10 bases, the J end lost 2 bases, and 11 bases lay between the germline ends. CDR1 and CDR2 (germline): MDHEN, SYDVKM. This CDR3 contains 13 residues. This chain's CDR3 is CATRGANTGELFF. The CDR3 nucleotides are TGTGCCACCAGGGGCGCTAACACCGGGGAGCTGTTTTTT.

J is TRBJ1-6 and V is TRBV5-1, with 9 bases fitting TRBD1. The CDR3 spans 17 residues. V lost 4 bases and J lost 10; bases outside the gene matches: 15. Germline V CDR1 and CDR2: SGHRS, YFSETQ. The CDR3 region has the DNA TGCGCCAGCAGCCCCGAACCCGTGACAGGGGGAGGATCACCCCTCCACTTT. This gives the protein CASSPEPVTGGGSPLHF. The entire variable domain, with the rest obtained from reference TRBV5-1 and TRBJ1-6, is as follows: KAGVTQTPRYLIKTRGQQVTLSCSPISGHRSVSWYQQTPGQGLQFLFEYFSETQRNKGNFPGRFSGRQFSNSRSEMNVSTLELGDSALYLCASSPEPVTGGGSPLHFGNGTRLTVT.

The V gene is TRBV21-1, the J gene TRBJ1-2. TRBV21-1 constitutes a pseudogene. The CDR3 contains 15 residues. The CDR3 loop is CASRQPHREGYGYTF. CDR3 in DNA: TGTGCCAGCAGGCAACCCCACAGGGAGGGCTATGGCTACACCTTC.

The CDR3 nucleotides are TGTGCCACCAGCAGAGATCAGGGGTGGCCTGAAGCTTTCTTT. Translating it yields CATSRDQGWPEAFF. The chain has TRBV15 and TRBJ1-1, with D possibly being TRBD1 (6 bases). Germline assignment: CDR1 LNHNV and CDR2 YYDKDF (reference sequence). The CDR3 runs to 14 residues. V dropped 0 bases and J dropped 6 bases, with 11 bases sitting between them.